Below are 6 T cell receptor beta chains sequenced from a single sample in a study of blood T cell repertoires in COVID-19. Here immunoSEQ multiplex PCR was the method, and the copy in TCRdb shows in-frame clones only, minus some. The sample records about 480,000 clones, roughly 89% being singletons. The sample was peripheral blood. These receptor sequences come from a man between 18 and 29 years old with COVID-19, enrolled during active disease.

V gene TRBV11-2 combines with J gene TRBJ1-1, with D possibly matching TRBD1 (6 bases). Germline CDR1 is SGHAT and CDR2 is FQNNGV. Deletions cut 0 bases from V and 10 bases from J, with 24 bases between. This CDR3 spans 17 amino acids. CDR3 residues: CASSLELLAGVVVRAFF. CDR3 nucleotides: TGTGCCAGCAGCTTAGAACTCCTCGCAGGGGTAGTGGTGAGAGCTTTCTTT.

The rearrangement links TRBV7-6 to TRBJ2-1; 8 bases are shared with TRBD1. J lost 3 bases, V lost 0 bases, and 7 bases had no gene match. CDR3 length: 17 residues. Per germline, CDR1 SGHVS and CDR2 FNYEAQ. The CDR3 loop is CASSLARTGTGYNEQFF. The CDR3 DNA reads TGTGCCAGCAGCTTAGCGAGGACCGGGACAGGCTACAATGAGCAGTTCTTC.

CDR3 nucleotides: TGCGCCAGCAGCTTGGGACTAGCGGGGCTCAATGAGCAGTTCTTC. Its translation is CASSLGLAGLNEQFF. The chain links TRBV5-1 to TRBJ2-1; 11 bases fit TRBD2. The CDR3 length is 15 residues. V lost 0 bases and J lost 6; bases outside the gene matches: 2. Germline CDR1 is SGHRS and CDR2 is YFSETQ.

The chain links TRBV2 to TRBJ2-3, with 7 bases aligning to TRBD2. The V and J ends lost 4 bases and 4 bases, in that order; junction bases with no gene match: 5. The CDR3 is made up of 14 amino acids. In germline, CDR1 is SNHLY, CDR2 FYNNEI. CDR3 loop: CASSVGRGSDTQYF. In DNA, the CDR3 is TGTGCCAGCAGTGTGGGGCGGGGGTCAGATACGCAGTATTTT.

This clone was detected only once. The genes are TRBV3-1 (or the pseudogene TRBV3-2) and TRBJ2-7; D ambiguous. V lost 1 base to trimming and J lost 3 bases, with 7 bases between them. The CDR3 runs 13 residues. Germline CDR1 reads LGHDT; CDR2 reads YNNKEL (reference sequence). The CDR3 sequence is CASSQAPYYEQYF. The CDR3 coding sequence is TGTGCCAGCAGCCAAGCTCCCTACTACGAGCAGTACTTC.

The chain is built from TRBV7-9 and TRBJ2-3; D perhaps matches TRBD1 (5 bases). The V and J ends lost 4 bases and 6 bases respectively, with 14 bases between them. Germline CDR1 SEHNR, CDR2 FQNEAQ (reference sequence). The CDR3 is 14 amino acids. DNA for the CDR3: TGTGCCAGCAGCTCTGATGGTGGGGCCGATACGCAGTATTTT. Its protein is CASSSDGGADTQYF.